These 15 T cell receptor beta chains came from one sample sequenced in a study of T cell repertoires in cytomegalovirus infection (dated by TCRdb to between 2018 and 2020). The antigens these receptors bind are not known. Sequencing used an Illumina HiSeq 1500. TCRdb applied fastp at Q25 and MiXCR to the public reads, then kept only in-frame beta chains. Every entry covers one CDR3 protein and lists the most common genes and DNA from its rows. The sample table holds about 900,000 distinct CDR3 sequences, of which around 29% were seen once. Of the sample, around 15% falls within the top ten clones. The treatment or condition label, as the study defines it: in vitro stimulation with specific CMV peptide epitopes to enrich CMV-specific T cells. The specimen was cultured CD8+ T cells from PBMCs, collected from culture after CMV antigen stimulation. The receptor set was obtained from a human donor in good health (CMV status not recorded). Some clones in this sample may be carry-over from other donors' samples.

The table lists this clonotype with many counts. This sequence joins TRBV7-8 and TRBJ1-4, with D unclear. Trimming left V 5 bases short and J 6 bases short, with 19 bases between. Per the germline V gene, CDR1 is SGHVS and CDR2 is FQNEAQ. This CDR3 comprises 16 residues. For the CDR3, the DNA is TGTGCCAGCAGCCGACAAGCCGGTAGCTGGGATGAAAAACTGTTTTTT. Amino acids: CASSRQAGSWDEKLFF.

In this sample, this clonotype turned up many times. CDR3 residues: CASSEAPAGGMNTEAFF. Here the CDR3 DNA reads TGTGCCAGCAGTGAAGCTCCGGCAGGGGGCATGAACACTGAAGCTTTCTTT. The chain links TRBV6-1 to TRBJ1-1; 8 nucleotides align to TRBD1. Trimming took 0 bases from V and 0 from J; bases not matched to a gene: 6. Germline CDR1 reads MNHNS; CDR2 reads SASEGT. The length of the CDR3 is 17 residues.

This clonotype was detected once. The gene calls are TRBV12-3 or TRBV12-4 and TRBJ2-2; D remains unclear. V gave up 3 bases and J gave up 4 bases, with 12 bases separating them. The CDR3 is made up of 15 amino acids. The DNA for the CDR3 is TGTGCCAGCAGTTTCCATGGCCGTGGCACCGGGGAGCTGTTTTTT. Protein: CASSFHGRGTGELFF.

In nucleotides, the CDR3 is TGTGCCAGCAGCTTAGCGAGGAACACAGGGGCAGCGAACACCGGGGAGCTGTTTTTT. Residues: CASSLARNTGAANTGELFF. V is TRBV7-9 and J is TRBJ2-2; 7 nucleotides match TRBD1. Trimming cost V 0 bases and J 0 bases; bases outside gene matches: 10. The CDR3 length is 19 residues. Germline V gene data show CDR1 as SEHNR and CDR2 as FQNEAQ (reference sequence).

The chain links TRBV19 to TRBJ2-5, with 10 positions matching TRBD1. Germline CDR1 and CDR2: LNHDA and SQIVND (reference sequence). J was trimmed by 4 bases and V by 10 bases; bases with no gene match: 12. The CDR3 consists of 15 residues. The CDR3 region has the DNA TGTGCCACCACGGGGGACAGGGGTGGTCGAGAGACCCAGTACTTC. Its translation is CATTGDRGGRETQYF.

CDR3 amino acids: CASSLVRRLAGGSSYNEQFF. The CDR3, as DNA: TGTGCCAGCAGTTTAGTCAGGAGACTAGCGGGGGGGAGCTCCTACAATGAGCAGTTCTTC. The rearrangement links TRBV27 to TRBJ2-1, with 14 bases lining up with TRBD2. The CDR3 totals 20 residues. V lost 2 bases, J lost 0 bases, and 9 bases stayed unmatched. Germline V lookup: CDR1 MNHEY, CDR2 SMNVEV (reference sequence).

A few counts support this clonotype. The CDR3 here is CASSPGTTFKYEQYV. CDR3 DNA: TGTGCCAGCAGCCCCGGGACTACCTTTAAATACGAGCAGTACGTC. The chain recombines TRBV28 with TRBJ2-7; 7 nucleotides match TRBD2. The CDR3 runs to 15 residues. The germline V gene encodes CDR1 MDHEN and CDR2 SYDVKM. V lost 6 bases, J lost 4 bases, and 12 bases stayed unmatched.

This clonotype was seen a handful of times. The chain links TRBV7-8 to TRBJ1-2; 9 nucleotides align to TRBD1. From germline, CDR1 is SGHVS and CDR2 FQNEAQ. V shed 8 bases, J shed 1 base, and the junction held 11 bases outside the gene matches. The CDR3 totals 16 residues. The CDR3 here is CASSVGGQGINYGYTF. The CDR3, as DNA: TGTGCCAGCTCAGTGGGGGGACAGGGAATTAACTATGGCTACACCTTC.

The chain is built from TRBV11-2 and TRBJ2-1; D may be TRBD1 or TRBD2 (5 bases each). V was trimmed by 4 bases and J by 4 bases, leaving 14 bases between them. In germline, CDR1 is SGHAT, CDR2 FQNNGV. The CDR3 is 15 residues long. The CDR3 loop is CASSSTGTIYNEQFF. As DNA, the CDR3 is TGTGCCAGCAGCTCCACCGGGACGATTTACAATGAGCAGTTCTTC.

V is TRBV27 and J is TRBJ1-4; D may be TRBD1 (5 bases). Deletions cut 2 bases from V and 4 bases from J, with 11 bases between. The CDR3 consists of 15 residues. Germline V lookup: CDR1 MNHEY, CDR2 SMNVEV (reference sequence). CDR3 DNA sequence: TGTGCCAGCAGTTTAGGGCCGGGGCTTAATGAAAAACTGTTTTTT. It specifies CASSLGPGLNEKLFF.

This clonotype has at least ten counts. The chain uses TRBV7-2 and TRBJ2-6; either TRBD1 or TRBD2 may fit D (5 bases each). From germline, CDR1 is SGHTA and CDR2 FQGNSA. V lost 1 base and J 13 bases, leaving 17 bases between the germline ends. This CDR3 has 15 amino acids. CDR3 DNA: TGTGCCAGCAGCTTAGTGGAGGACAACATAAGGGTCCTGACTTTC. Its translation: CASSLVEDNIRVLTF.

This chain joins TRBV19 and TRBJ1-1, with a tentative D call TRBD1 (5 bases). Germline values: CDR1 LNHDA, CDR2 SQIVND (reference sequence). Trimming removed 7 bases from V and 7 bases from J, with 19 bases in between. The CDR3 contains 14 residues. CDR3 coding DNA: TGTGCCAGTATCTCTCCGAGATGGGGGGGTGAAGCTTTCTTT. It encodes CASISPRWGGEAFF.

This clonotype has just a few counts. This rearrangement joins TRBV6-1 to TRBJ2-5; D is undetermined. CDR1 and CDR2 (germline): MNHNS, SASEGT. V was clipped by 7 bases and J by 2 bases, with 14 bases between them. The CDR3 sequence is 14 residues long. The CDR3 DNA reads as TGTGCCAGCACTCAACCTCACGGGCAAGAGACCCAGTACTTC. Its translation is CASTQPHGQETQYF.

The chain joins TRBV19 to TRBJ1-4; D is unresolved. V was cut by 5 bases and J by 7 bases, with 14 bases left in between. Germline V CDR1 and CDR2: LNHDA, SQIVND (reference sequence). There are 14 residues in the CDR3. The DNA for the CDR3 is TGTGCCAGTAGTCCCCGACCTCGGGGTGAAAAACTGTTTTTT. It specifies CASSPRPRGEKLFF.

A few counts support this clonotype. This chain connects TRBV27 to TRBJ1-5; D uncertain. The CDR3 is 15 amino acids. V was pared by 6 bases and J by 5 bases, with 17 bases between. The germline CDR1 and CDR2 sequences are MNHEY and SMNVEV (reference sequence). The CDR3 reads CASSPLLGWDQPQHF. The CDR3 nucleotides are TGTGCCAGCAGCCCTTTACTGGGCTGGGATCAGCCCCAGCATTTT.